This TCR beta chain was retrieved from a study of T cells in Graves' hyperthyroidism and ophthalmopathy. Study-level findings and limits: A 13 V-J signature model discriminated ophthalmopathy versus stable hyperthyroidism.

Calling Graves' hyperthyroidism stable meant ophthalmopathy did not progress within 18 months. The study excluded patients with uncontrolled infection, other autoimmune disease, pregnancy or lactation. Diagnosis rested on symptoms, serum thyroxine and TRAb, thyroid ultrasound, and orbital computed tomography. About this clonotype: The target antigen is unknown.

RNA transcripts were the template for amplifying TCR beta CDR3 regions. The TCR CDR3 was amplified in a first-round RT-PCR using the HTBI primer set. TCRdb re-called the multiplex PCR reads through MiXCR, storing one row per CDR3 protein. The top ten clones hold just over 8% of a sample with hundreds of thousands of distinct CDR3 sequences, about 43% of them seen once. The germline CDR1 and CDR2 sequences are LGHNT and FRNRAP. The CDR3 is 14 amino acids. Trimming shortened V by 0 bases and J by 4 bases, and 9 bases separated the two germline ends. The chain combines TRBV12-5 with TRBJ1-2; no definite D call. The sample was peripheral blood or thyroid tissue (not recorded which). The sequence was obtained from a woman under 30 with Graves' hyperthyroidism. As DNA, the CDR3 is TGTGCTAGTGGTTTGGTAGACCATCCCTATGGCTACACCTTC. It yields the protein CASGLVDHPYGYTF.